What follows are 30 T cell receptor beta chains derived from one specimen sequenced in a study of blood T cells in healthy people across ages. The second PCR ran roughly 6 to 11 cycles with a sample-barcoded 5' primer and J-beta primers. Each CDR3 protein is one row after TCRdb ran MiXCR on the 5' RACE reads. In the table there are about 940,000 distinct CDR3 sequences, around 48% of which are singletons. The sequencing sample was made of blood. Receptor source: a man aged 25-45 years in good health.

The CDR3 nucleotides read TGCAGCGTTGAAGATGTGTTGGGGACAGTTAACTATGGCTACACCTTC. Translation: CSVEDVLGTVNYGYTF. This rearrangement joins TRBV29-1 to TRBJ1-2; 7 bases agree with TRBD1. The CDR3 is 16 amino acids. CDR1 is SQVTM and CDR2 is ANQGSEA in the germline V gene. With V trimmed by 0 bases and J by 1 base, 8 bases remained unmatched.

On this clonotype itself: One junction end does not reproduce the germline sequence, and a read error may be involved. The chain employs TRBV27 and TRBJ1-1; no definite D call. CDR3 length: 13 amino acids. Germline values: CDR1 MNHEY, CDR2 SMNVEV (reference sequence). The CDR3 DNA is TGTGCCAGCAGTGTATCTAGTACCACTGAAGCTTTCTTT. Translating it yields CASSVSSTTEAFF.

This clonotype was detected only a few times. The rearrangement links TRBV7-9 to TRBJ2-3, with D possibly TRBD1 on 5 matching bases. The CDR3 is 15 amino acids. Trimming removed 6 bases from V and 0 bases from J, with 13 bases in between. Germline lookup yields CDR1 SEHNR and CDR2 FQNEAQ (reference sequence). In DNA, the CDR3 is TGTGCCAGCAGACCAAGACAGTCTAGCACAGATACGCAGTATTTT. Translating gives CASRPRQSSTDTQYF.

The chain carries TRBV28 and TRBJ2-7, with TRBD1 matching over 8 bases. V lost 4 bases and J lost 6; bases outside the gene matches: 11. CDR1 MDHEN and CDR2 SYDVKM come from the germline V gene. The length of the CDR3 is 15 residues. CDR3 sequence reads: CASSSPQGASSEQYF. In nucleotides, the CDR3 is TGTGCCAGCAGTTCCCCCCAGGGGGCTTCATCCGAGCAGTACTTC.

This clonotype has a handful of counts. The rearrangement joins TRBV20-1 to TRBJ1-5; D unclear. CDR1 is DFQATT, CDR2 SNEGSKA, per germline (reference sequence). The CDR3 consists of 14 residues. V lost 4 bases and J lost 0, with 10 bases in between. The CDR3 spells CSAKLANSNQPQHF. In nucleotides, the CDR3 is TGCAGTGCTAAGCTTGCTAATAGCAATCAGCCCCAGCATTTT.

In its sample, this clonotype was seen a few times. The V and J genes are TRBV20-1 and TRBJ2-7; 8 bases map to TRBD1. From germline, CDR1 is DFQATT and CDR2 SNEGSKA (reference sequence). The CDR3 is 15 amino acids. J lost 1 base, V lost 6 bases, and 11 bases had no gene match. The CDR3 loop is CSASPEQGGSYEQYF. The CDR3 bases are TGCAGTGCCTCACCGGAACAGGGGGGATCCTACGAGCAGTACTTC.

This clonotype was observed a handful of times. The chain combines TRBV20-1 with TRBJ1-2, with D maybe TRBD1 (6 bases). This CDR3 contains 12 residues. Germline values: CDR1 DFQATT, CDR2 SNEGSKA (reference sequence). Trimming cost V 6 bases and J 4 bases, with 12 bases left between them. As DNA, the CDR3 is TGCAGTGCCCCGGACAGTATCTATGGCTACACCTTC. Amino acid sequence: CSAPDSIYGYTF.

This clonotype was found a few times. This chain uses TRBV4-3 with TRBJ1-1; D gene uncertain. The CDR3 runs 15 residues. V dropped 3 bases and J dropped 2 bases, with 13 bases sitting between them. Germline V gene lookup returns CDR1 LGHNA and CDR2 YSLEER. The CDR3 is CASSHSRAYNTEAFF. The CDR3 DNA reads TGCGCCAGCAGCCACTCGCGGGCCTACAACACTGAAGCTTTCTTT.

The chain couples TRBV20-1 to TRBJ2-5; D is undetermined. The J call may be in error: the DNA end matches TRBJ2-7 better. CDR3 length: 14 amino acids. From germline, CDR1 is DFQATT and CDR2 SNEGSKA (reference sequence). CDR3 bases: TGCAGTGCTAGAGATACTGGTACTATCCACGAGCAGTACTTC. It yields the protein CSARDTGTIHEQYF.

V and J are TRBV6-1 and TRBJ2-3; D perhaps matches TRBD2 (5 bases). There are 13 residues in the CDR3. V lost 4 bases to trimming and J lost 8 bases, with 13 bases between them. Looked up from germline, CDR1 is MNHNS and CDR2 is SASEGT. CDR3 coding DNA: TGTGCCAGCAGTGGAAGAGAGGGTGTTACGCAGTATTTT. It specifies CASSGREGVTQYF.

The CDR3 region is CASSFTTEGTQYF. In DNA form, the CDR3 reads TGCGCCAGCAGCTTCACTACCGAGGGGACCCAGTACTTC. The rearrangement joins TRBV5-1 to TRBJ2-5; possible D gene TRBD2, 5 bases. The CDR3 sequence is 13 residues long. V shed 2 bases and J shed 7 bases, with 12 bases lying between them. CDR1 and CDR2 from the germline V gene are SGHRS and YFSETQ.

The chain carries TRBV7-8 and TRBJ2-3, with 11 positions matching TRBD2. In germline, CDR1 is SGHVS, CDR2 FQNEAQ. J gave up 13 bases and V 5 bases, and 5 bases lay outside the gene matches. The CDR3 is 12 amino acids. Here the CDR3 reads CASSDPGLAEYF. In nucleotides, the CDR3 is TGTGCCAGCAGCGACCCGGGACTAGCGGAGTATTTT. Drawing the rest from reference TRBV7-8 and TRBJ2-3, the complete variable domain is GAGVSQSPRYKVAKRGQDVALRCDPISGHVSLFWYQQALGQGPEFLTYFQNEAQLDKSGLPSDRFFAERPEGSVSTLKIQRTQQEDSAVYLCASSDPGLAEYFGPGTRLTVL.

The rearrangement joins TRBV5-1 to TRBJ1-2; a weak D match, TRBD1 (5 bases). The CDR3 covers 13 residues. V was cut by 0 bases and J by 7 bases, with 10 bases left in between. Germline V CDR1 and CDR2: SGHRS, YFSETQ. CDR3 in amino acids: CASSLEGGVGYTF. CDR3 DNA sequence: TGCGCCAGCAGCTTGGAAGGAGGGGTTGGCTACACCTTC.

This chain links TRBV2 with TRBJ2-3; D may be TRBD2 (6 bases). This CDR3 spans 15 amino acids. Deletions cut 7 bases from V and 6 bases from J, with 20 bases between. Germline values: CDR1 SNHLY, CDR2 FYNNEI. This CDR3 reads CASTSLASERDTQYF. CDR3 sequence (DNA): TGTGCCAGCACCTCTCTGGCTAGCGAAAGGGATACGCAGTATTTT.

The chain couples TRBV29-1 to TRBJ2-1; the D gene is possibly TRBD1 (6 bases). This CDR3 region has 14 residues. V was shortened by 2 bases and J by 3 bases, with 11 bases between the two germline ends. Germline V lookup: CDR1 SQVTM, CDR2 ANQGSEA. This CDR3 is CSVETGQVYNEQFF. The CDR3 DNA follows: TGCAGCGTTGAAACGGGACAAGTCTACAATGAGCAGTTCTTC.

The V gene is TRBV7-9, the J gene TRBJ2-7; 7 bases align to TRBD1. The V segment lost 7 bases and the J segment 0 bases; nucleotides outside the gene matches: 12. Looked up from germline, CDR1 is SEHNR and CDR2 is FQNEAQ (reference sequence). The CDR3 consists of 16 residues. CDR3 protein: CASTVTGVGFSYEQYF. The CDR3 DNA reads TGTGCCAGCACCGTTACAGGGGTGGGATTCTCCTACGAGCAGTACTTC.

The genes are TRBV20-1 and TRBJ2-7; 11 positions match TRBD2. CDR3 length: 13 residues. J lost 5 bases, V lost 5 bases, and 5 bases had no gene match. Germline loops: CDR1 DFQATT, CDR2 SNEGSKA (reference sequence). The CDR3, as DNA: TGCAGTGCTGATACTAGCGGGAGCGACGAGCAGTACTTC. It is translated as CSADTSGSDEQYF.

The chain carries TRBV29-1 and TRBJ1-2; D not certain. Germline V gives CDR1 SQVTM, CDR2 ANQGSEA. The CDR3 contains 12 residues. Between the trimmed V and J ends, which lost 2 bases and 6 bases, there was a span of 10 bases. The CDR3 coding sequence is TGCAGCGTTGAAAAGGCGAGGGATGGCTACACCTTC. Translating it yields CSVEKARDGYTF.

J is TRBJ2-6 and V is TRBV2; D is perhaps TRBD1 or TRBD2 (6 bases each). The CDR3 totals 16 residues. The germline V and J ends were trimmed by 5 bases and 1 base, with 12 bases remaining between them. Germline V gene lookup returns CDR1 SNHLY and CDR2 FYNNEI. The chain's CDR3 is CASSRGAPSGANVLTF. In DNA, the CDR3 is TGTGCCAGCAGTAGGGGGGCCCCTTCTGGGGCCAACGTCCTGACTTTC.

The chain combines TRBV4-3 with TRBJ2-7, with TRBD1 matching over 8 bases. Trimming cost V 8 bases and J 0 bases; bases outside gene matches: 6. Germline values: CDR1 LGHNA, CDR2 YSLEER. The CDR3 is 14 amino acids. CDR3 DNA: TGCGCCAGCGCTCAGGACAGGGACTCCTACGAGCAGTACTTC. It encodes CASAQDRDSYEQYF.

The V gene is TRBV10-3, the J gene TRBJ2-4, with D possibly TRBD2 on 6 matching bases. This CDR3 has 15 residues. V gave up 0 bases and J gave up 13 bases, with 19 bases separating them. Germline values: CDR1 ENHRY, CDR2 SYGVKD. The CDR3 protein is CAISESARPLAGQYF. In DNA form, the CDR3 reads TGTGCCATCAGTGAGTCGGCCAGGCCCTTGGCGGGGCAGTACTTC.

This clonotype has just a few counts. The chain has TRBV5-5 and TRBJ1-2; D unresolved. The CDR3 has 13 amino acids. V lost 2 bases to trimming and J lost 0 bases, with 5 bases between them. Germline V gene lookup returns CDR1 SGHKS and CDR2 YYEKEE (reference sequence). This CDR3 reads CASSFTANYGYTF. CDR3 nucleotide sequence: TGTGCCAGCAGCTTTACAGCTAACTATGGCTACACCTTC.

V is TRBV6-1 and J is TRBJ1-2, with 7 positions matching TRBD1. The V gene's germline CDR1 is MNHNS and CDR2 SASEGT. Trimming removed 7 bases from V and 8 bases from J; junction bases left unmatched: 10. This CDR3 spans 13 amino acids. The CDR3 region is CASNPRGVEGYTF. CDR3 nucleotides: TGTGCCAGCAATCCCAGGGGGGTAGAAGGCTACACCTTC.

V is TRBV29-1 and J is TRBJ2-7; TRBD1 aligns across 9 bases. CDR1 SQVTM and CDR2 ANQGSEA come from the germline V gene. The CDR3 extends over 14 amino acids. Trimming removed 7 bases from V and 2 bases from J; junction bases left unmatched: 9. The CDR3 sequence: CSAYRDRAPYEQYF. Written as DNA, the CDR3 is TGCAGCGCTTACCGGGACAGGGCTCCCTACGAGCAGTACTTC.

The genes are TRBV12-3 or TRBV12-4 and TRBJ2-4; possibly TRBD2 for D (6 bases). The J call may be in error: the DNA end matches TRBJ2-7 better. CDR3 length: 13 amino acids. As DNA, the CDR3 is TGTGCCAGCAGTTTAGGTGGGGGGAGCGAGCAGTACTTC. Its translation is CASSLGGGSEQYF.

This clonotype was counted a few times. The chain has TRBV20-1 and TRBJ1-4; 8 bases map to TRBD1. V gave up 3 bases and J gave up 4 bases; unmatched junction bases: 7. Germline CDR1 is DFQATT and CDR2 is SNEGSKA (reference sequence). This CDR3 has 15 amino acids. CDR3 sequence reads: CSASDRGRLNEKLFF. The CDR3 bases are TGCAGTGCTAGTGACAGGGGACGTCTTAATGAAAAACTGTTTTTT.

This clonotype occurred a few times. J is TRBJ2-3 and V is TRBV4-1; perhaps TRBD2 as D (6 bases). This CDR3 has 15 amino acids. The V end lost 5 bases, the J end lost 0 bases, and 12 bases lay between the germline ends. CDR1 and CDR2 from the germline V gene are MGHRA and YSYEKL. CDR3 sequence reads: CASSWAGSSTDTQYF. The CDR3 DNA follows: TGCGCCAGCAGCTGGGCGGGGAGTAGCACAGATACGCAGTATTTT.

This sequence joins TRBV20-1 and TRBJ2-1, with 8 bases matching TRBD1. Trimming removed 6 bases from V and 8 bases from J; junction bases left unmatched: 6. Germline-derived CDR1 and CDR2 are DFQATT and SNEGSKA (reference sequence). The CDR3 covers 12 residues. Written as DNA, the CDR3 is TGCAGTGCCGACAGGGGCTGGGATGAGCAGTTCTTC. Amino acids: CSADRGWDEQFF.

The rearrangement joins TRBV4-2 to TRBJ2-7; TRBD2 aligns across 11 bases. Germline assignment: CDR1 LGHNA and CDR2 YNFKEQ. This CDR3 has 15 amino acids. The ends lost 2 bases at V and 5 bases at J; junction bases unmatched: 5. The CDR3 region is CASSQLAGGYDEQYF. CDR3 nucleotides: TGTGCCAGCAGCCAACTAGCGGGGGGTTACGACGAGCAGTACTTC.

This rearrangement joins TRBV3-1 to TRBJ1-4; D gene uncertain. CDR1 LGHDT and CDR2 YNNKEL come from the germline V gene (reference sequence). This CDR3 region has 14 residues. V lost 2 bases and J 5 bases, leaving 9 bases between the germline ends. The CDR3 region is CASSQSGLNEKLFF. The CDR3 coding sequence is TGTGCCAGCAGCCAATCCGGGTTAAATGAAAAACTGTTTTTT.